Reported below is one T cell receptor beta chain. Its antigen is not yet known. Base quality data are lacking; no much larger clone is found one base away. Inclusive of the bounding cysteine and phenylalanine, the CDR3 is 14 residues long. Only CDR3 DNA remains: 42 bases, in frame from the first base. According to the germline V gene, CDR1 reads MDHEN and CDR2 reads SYDVKM. The V end loses 3 bases and the J end loses 6 bases, and a stretch of 12 bases separates them. The data originate from a study of CD8 T cells in ankylosing spondylitis (dated by TCRdb to 2015 to 2018). Background on the whole study: T cell receptor beta repertoires were profiled in healthy donors and ankylosing spondylitis patients so that disease-linked TCR variants could be found. The whole study cohort included 108 healthy donors and 25 ankylosing spondylitis patients. Peripheral blood samples were taken, and synovial fluid was additionally collected from ankylosing spondylitis patients. Study-wide findings and limitations: The disease-linked clones had a CD8+ phenotype and were found at relatively low frequencies in peripheral blood. A TCR beta motif made up of several highly homologous amino acid variants appeared to be characteristic of blood from ankylosing spondylitis patients. Significant enrichment of the disease-linked clones was reported in matched synovial fluid samples from ankylosing spondylitis patients. Some motif variants had previously been reported in the synovial fluid and blood of reactive arthritis patients, which suggests shared mechanisms of disease initiation.

For sequencing, an Illumina HiSeq 2500 was employed. Quantitative 5'-RACE with molecular barcodes was used to prepare TCR beta libraries. Concerning the study's data processing: To identify disease-linked TCR variants, a new computational method was used, one built on a probabilistic model of VDJ rearrangement. Using fastp trimming at Q25 and MiXCR clonotype assembly, TCRdb reanalyzed the public sequencing data and kept in-frame beta chains. All rows with the same CDR3 protein become a single entry with the most common DNA and genes. The V and J calls and clone size come from TCRdb's table, not from the authors' own analysis. Counted in this sample were around 340,000 distinct CDR3 sequences; approximately 22% of them appeared once. The ten largest clones capture over 10% of the sample.

This chain is built from TRBV28 and TRBJ2-1, and the D gene may be TRBD1, 6 bases matching. This clonotype was sampled from a male donor with ankylosing spondylitis or in good health (not recorded which). The sample comprised blood, either unsorted or a sorted T cell fraction (not recorded which). The sequenced DNA: TGTGCCAGCAGTTTCTCAGGGGTCTTCAATGAGCAGTTCTTC. This sequence encodes CASSFSGVFNEQFF. With all but the CDR3 taken from the reference TRBV28 and TRBJ2-1 genes, the full variable domain is: DVKVTQSSRYLVKRTGEKVFLECVQDMDHENMFWYRQDPGLGLRLIYFSYDVKMKEKGDIPEGYSVSREKKERFSLILESASTNQTSMYLCASSFSGVFNEQFFGPGTRLTVL.